The source of this T cell receptor beta chain is a study of OX40 agonist ivuxolimab in advanced cancers. Whole-study context: Patients undergoing dose escalation presented with hepatocellular carcinoma, melanoma, renal cell or head and neck cancer. Cohort: 80% to 85% men, mean age about 60, aged roughly 23 to 79. General study results and limits: Some nonresponders additionally presented with little normalized T-cell clonal expansion. On average, CD8+ T cells had more expanded clones than CD4+.

The V end lost 8 bases, the J end lost 1 base, and 8 bases lay between the germline ends. This CDR3 has 12 residues. In germline, CDR1 is ENHRY, CDR2 SYGVKD. In regard to this clone: As yet, its antigen is unknown.

Sequenced by immunoSEQ multiplex PCR; TCRdb stores in-frame clones only, minus some. Of some 78,000 clones in the sample, roughly 91% were seen once. This TCR was sampled from an adult with an advanced solid tumor such as melanoma, head and neck, liver or kidney cancer. This sample comprised CD4+ or CD8+ T cells sorted from blood, obtained in a trial of the OX40 agonist ivuxolimab. J is TRBJ2-5 and V is TRBV10-3; D tentatively reads TRBD1 or TRBD2 (5 bases each). The CDR3 spells CAIGGPQETQYF. For the CDR3, the DNA is TGTGCCATCGGGGGACCCCAAGAGACCCAGTACTTC.